Below, one T cell receptor beta chain is given with its context. Its matching antigen is unknown. For TCR beta, libraries came from iRepertoire HTBI primers and Arm-PCR of CDR3 regions. Authors' methods: The study identified 55 to 80 TRBV and 13 to 15 TRBJ segments across samples. TCRdb recomputed calls from the multiplex PCR reads with MiXCR, one row per CDR3 protein. Here the V and J calls rest on TCRdb's processing, not on the authors' analysis. The sample records approximately 360,000 distinct CDR3 sequences, more than 20% being singletons. This entry comes from a study of regulatory T cells in long-lasting Graves disease. General observations from the study: Favored gene segments in persistent disease were TRBV28, TRBJ1-2 and TRBJ2-5.

Time point specified: persistent/refractory GD, antithyroid drugs over 5 years with positive TRAb. Extracted RNA from PBMCs served as the source of the TCR library. The length of the CDR3 is 16 residues. CDR1 and CDR2 from the germline V gene are MDHEN and SYDVKM. V lost 2 bases and J lost 1, with 13 bases in between. Source: peripheral blood mononuclear cells (PBMCs), taken when the disease was refractory, from a patient treated with antithyroid drugs. The V and J genes are TRBV28 and TRBJ2-3; D is uncertain. This clonotype was sampled from a woman aged 40 to 49 with Graves disease. CDR3 loop: CASSLRWGHGTDTQYF. The DNA for the CDR3 is TGTGCCAGCAGTTTACGATGGGGTCACGGCACAGATACGCAGTATTTT.